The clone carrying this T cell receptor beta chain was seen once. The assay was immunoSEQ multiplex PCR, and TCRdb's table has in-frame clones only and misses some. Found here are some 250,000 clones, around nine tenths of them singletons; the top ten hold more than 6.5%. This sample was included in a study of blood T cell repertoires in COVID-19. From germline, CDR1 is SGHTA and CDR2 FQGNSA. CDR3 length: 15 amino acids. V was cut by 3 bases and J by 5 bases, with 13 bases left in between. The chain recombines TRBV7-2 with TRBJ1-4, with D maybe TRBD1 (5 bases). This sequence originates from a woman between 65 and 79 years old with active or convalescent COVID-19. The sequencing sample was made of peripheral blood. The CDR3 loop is CASSFSAGINEKLFF. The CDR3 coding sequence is TGTGCCAGCAGCTTTTCGGCAGGGATAAATGAAAAACTGTTTTTT.